This T cell receptor beta chain is from a study of blood T cells in healthy people across ages. Germline CDR1 and CDR2: DFQATT and SNEGSKA (reference sequence). V dropped 5 bases and J dropped 5; count of bases not matched to a gene: 4. The CDR3 totals 12 residues. This clonotype came up a few times. Then a second PCR, running about 6 to 11 cycles, was carried out with a sample-barcoded 5' primer and a J-beta primer mix. Carrying 12 random nucleotides, a template-switch adaptor labeled each individual cDNA molecule. MiXCR, run by TCRdb on the 5' RACE reads, gives a single entry per CDR3 protein. Of 600,000 or so distinct CDR3 sequences in the sample, more than 20% are singletons; the top ten hold 3% to 4%.

The sequenced sample consisted of blood. The sequence was obtained from a man aged 65-85 years in good health. The genes are TRBV20-1 and TRBJ2-3, with 7 bases matching TRBD2. Here the CDR3 reads CSAASGKDTQYF. In DNA, the CDR3 is TGCAGTGCTGCTAGCGGAAAAGATACGCAGTATTTT.